One and the same sample provided the 23 T cell receptor beta chains below, sequenced in a study of T cells in Graves' hyperthyroidism and ophthalmopathy. The investigators amplified TCR beta CDR3 regions from RNA transcripts. HTBI primers drove first-round RT-PCR of the TCR CDR3. TCRdb analysed the multiplex PCR reads with MiXCR anew, one entry per CDR3 protein. Of a few hundred thousand distinct CDR3 sequences in the sample, roughly a fifth were seen once. Sequencing was done on a sample of blood. These receptors were obtained from a woman aged 50 to 65 with Graves' hyperthyroidism.

This clonotype has only a few counts. The genes are TRBV28 and TRBJ2-5; D might be TRBD1 (5 bases). CDR1 and CDR2 (germline): MDHEN, SYDVKM. This CDR3 contains 13 residues. Trimming removed 4 bases at V and 3 bases at J, with 9 bases between. The CDR3 coding sequence is TGTGCCAGCAGTTGGGGCAGGAAAGAGACCCAGTACTTC. Protein sequence: CASSWGRKETQYF.

The V and J genes are TRBV24-1 and TRBJ1-1; the D gene is possibly TRBD1 (5 bases). The CDR3 sequence is 12 residues long. The V end lost 7 bases, the J end lost 8 bases, and 13 bases lay between the germline ends. In germline, CDR1 is KGHDR, CDR2 SFDVKD. The CDR3 DNA is TGTGCCACCAGCGGGGGGAGTTCAGAAGCTTTCTTT. Translated: CATSGGSSEAFF.

This clonotype was counted at least ten times. One end of the junction varies from germline; a read error may be responsible. CDR3 bases: TGTGCCAGCAGCATAGCATCTGTCAATCAGCCCCAGCATTTT. Protein product: CASSIASVNQPQHF. The V and J genes are TRBV7-8 and TRBJ1-5; D is unresolved. The length of the CDR3 is 14 residues. Germline-derived CDR1 and CDR2 are SGHVS and FQNEAQ.

V gene TRBV27 combines with J gene TRBJ2-7; D is unresolved. The V and J ends lost 2 bases and 3 bases respectively, with 8 bases between them. Germline CDR1 reads MNHEY; CDR2 reads SMNVEV (reference sequence). The CDR3 spans 13 residues. The CDR3 DNA sequence: TGTGCCAGCAGTTTAAGGCATGGCTACGAGCAGTACTTC. Residues: CASSLRHGYEQYF.

This chain joins TRBV10-3 and TRBJ1-5, with D uncertain. Germline-derived CDR1 and CDR2 are ENHRY and SYGVKD. CDR3 length equals 14 residues. The V and J ends lost 2 bases and 6 bases respectively, with 11 bases between them. The CDR3 bases are TGTGCCATCAGTGAGAGGAGAGAATCTCAGCCCCAGCATTTT. It is translated as CAISERRESQPQHF.

This clonotype was seen only a few times. The V call is TRBV6-1, the J call TRBJ2-3; D unresolved. V lost 2 bases to trimming and J lost 6 bases, with 6 bases between them. The CDR3 spans 12 residues. Germline loops: CDR1 MNHNS, CDR2 SASEGT. The CDR3 sequence: CASSELMDTQYF. The CDR3 DNA reads TGTGCCAGCAGTGAACTCATGGATACGCAGTATTTT.

In its sample, this clonotype was seen many times. The J gene is TRBJ1-1, the V gene TRBV20-1; maybe TRBD1 (5 bases). The V end was cut by 1 base, the J end by 7 bases, with 13 bases between. The CDR3 spans 13 residues. CDR1 is DFQATT and CDR2 is SNEGSKA in the germline V gene (reference sequence). The CDR3 region is CSARVISGLEAFF. DNA of the CDR3: TGCAGTGCTAGAGTCATTTCGGGGCTTGAAGCTTTCTTT.

This clonotype appeared many times. The rearrangement joins TRBV20-1 to TRBJ2-1; the D gene is possibly TRBD1 (5 bases). Germline CDR1 reads DFQATT; CDR2 reads SNEGSKA (reference sequence). V shed 5 bases and J shed 4 bases, with 9 bases lying between them. The CDR3 loop spans 12 amino acids. CDR3 loop: CSAGRGYNEQFF. CDR3 nucleotides: TGCAGTGCTGGTAGGGGATACAATGAGCAGTTCTTC.

In this sample, this clonotype turned up many times. The chain joins TRBV7-8 to TRBJ2-5; 9 bases fit TRBD1. The CDR3 contains 16 residues. CDR1 is SGHVS, CDR2 FQNEAQ, per germline. With V trimmed by 5 bases and J by 4 bases, 11 bases remained unmatched. The CDR3 nucleotides read TGTGCCAGCAGCCCATGGTCGGGACAGGGAGGAGAGACCCAGTACTTC. Its protein product is CASSPWSGQGGETQYF. Full variable domain (outside the CDR3, taken from reference TRBV7-8 and TRBJ2-5): GAGVSQSPRYKVAKRGQDVALRCDPISGHVSLFWYQQALGQGPEFLTYFQNEAQLDKSGLPSDRFFAERPEGSVSTLKIQRTQQEDSAVYLCASSPWSGQGGETQYFGPGTRLLVL.

This clonotype came up many times. The chain links TRBV11-3 to TRBJ2-7; a possible D gene is TRBD1 (7 bases). The germline gives CDR1 SGHNT, CDR2 YENEEA. The V end lost 5 bases, the J end lost 2 bases, and 13 bases lay between the germline ends. CDR3 length: 14 residues. The CDR3 here is CASSAGQPPYEQYF. In nucleotides, the CDR3 is TGTGCCAGCAGCGCGGGACAGCCTCCCTACGAGCAGTACTTC.

This clonotype has ten or more counts. The rearrangement links TRBV11-2 to TRBJ2-3; 10 bases match TRBD2. CDR3 length equals 15 residues. The germline gives CDR1 SGHAT, CDR2 FQNNGV. Losses at the gene ends were 5 bases for V and 2 bases for J; bases not matched to a gene: 4. In nucleotides, the CDR3 is TGTGCCAGCAGCCGAAGCGGGAGGGTCACAGATACGCAGTATTTT. Its translation: CASSRSGRVTDTQYF.

This clonotype was seen many times. Here the CDR3 reads CASSLGLRGETQYF. The CDR3 nucleotides are TGCGCCAGCAGCTTGGGACTGCGGGGAGAGACCCAGTACTTC. V usage is TRBV5-1 and J usage is TRBJ2-5, with a tentative D call TRBD2 (6 bases). V was pared by 0 bases and J by 4 bases, with 10 bases between. CDR3 length equals 14 residues. Germline lookup yields CDR1 SGHRS and CDR2 YFSETQ.

This clonotype was found a few times. The J gene is TRBJ2-3, the V gene TRBV28; TRBD2 matches at 14 bases. CDR1 MDHEN and CDR2 SYDVKM come from the germline V gene. This CDR3 is 17 amino acids long. With V trimmed by 6 bases and J by 2 bases, 7 bases remained unmatched. The DNA for the CDR3 is TGTGCCAGCAGACCTCGACTAGCGGGGGGGGTCACAGATACGCAGTATTTT. Encoded protein: CASRPRLAGGVTDTQYF.

Only a few counts were recorded for this clonotype. V gene TRBV24-1 combines with J gene TRBJ2-3; possibly TRBD2 for D (5 bases). V lost 4 bases and J 3 bases, leaving 16 bases between the germline ends. Germline V gene data show CDR1 as KGHDR and CDR2 as SFDVKD. The CDR3 sequence is 16 residues long. As DNA, the CDR3 is TGTGCCACCAGTGACCCCGGACTCCGAGCGACAGATACGCAGTATTTT. It yields the protein CATSDPGLRATDTQYF.

This clonotype was seen more than once but under ten times. The CDR3 protein is CASTQLASEEQFF. CDR3 bases: TGTGCCAGCACTCAACTAGCGAGCGAAGAGCAGTTCTTC. The chain uses TRBV12-3 or TRBV12-4 and TRBJ2-1; 7 bases align to TRBD2. This CDR3 is built from 13 residues. The V and J ends lost 7 bases and 10 bases, in that order; junction bases with no gene match: 10.

The CDR3 spells CSASGGWHSTDTQYF. In nucleotides, the CDR3 is TGCAGTGCTAGTGGGGGTTGGCACTCCACAGATACGCAGTATTTT. The V and J genes are TRBV20-1 and TRBJ2-3; the D call may be TRBD1 or TRBD2 (5 bases each). The CDR3 is made up of 15 amino acids. Looked up from germline, CDR1 is DFQATT and CDR2 is SNEGSKA (reference sequence). V lost 3 bases, J lost 2 bases, and 15 bases lay in between.

The CDR3 DNA sequence: TGTGCCAGCAGCCAAGGAACAGGGGTTGGAAACACCATATATTTT. Its translation is CASSQGTGVGNTIYF. J is TRBJ1-3 and V is TRBV3-1; 7 bases map to TRBD1. CDR3 size: 15 residues. Germline V CDR1 and CDR2: LGHDT, YNNKEL (reference sequence). V shed 1 base and J 3 bases; nucleotides not matched to a gene: 3.

This sequence joins TRBV7-2 and TRBJ2-1; 11 bases are shared with TRBD1. V shed 3 bases and J 9 bases; nucleotides not matched to a gene: 4. The germline V gene has CDR1 SGHTA and CDR2 FQGNSA. The CDR3 contains 14 residues. The CDR3 DNA sequence: TGTGCCAGCAGCTTCGGGGACAGGGGGACTGAGCAGTTCTTC. Protein: CASSFGDRGTEQFF.

The gene calls are TRBV29-1 and TRBJ1-5; the match to TRBD1 covers 8 bases. Germline-derived CDR1 and CDR2 are SQVTM and ANQGSEA. The CDR3 spans 12 residues. Losses at the gene ends were 1 base for V and 16 bases for J; bases not matched to a gene: 9. The CDR3 loop is CSVEAGRGRKHF. The CDR3 DNA follows: TGCAGCGTTGAAGCCGGCAGGGGGCGGAAACATTTT.

A word on this clonotype: A much larger clone lies one base from this, so it may be a read error. J is TRBJ2-3 and V is TRBV20-1, with unresolved D. The better agreement between TRBJ1-5 and the DNA end casts doubt on the J call. The CDR3 loop spans 14 amino acids. Germline CDR1 is DFQATT and CDR2 is SNEGSKA (reference sequence). CDR3 bases: TGCAGTGTTCTAGCGGTGGCGCGCACAGATACGCAGCATTTT. As protein: CSVLAVARTDTQHF.

In this sample, this clonotype turned up a few times. This chain connects TRBV6-1 to TRBJ2-7; D perhaps matches TRBD2 (6 bases). The CDR3 extends over 14 amino acids. V shed 2 bases and J shed 4 bases, with 12 bases lying between them. In germline, CDR1 is MNHNS, CDR2 SASEGT. The CDR3 sequence: CASSESGGGYEQYF. DNA for the CDR3: TGTGCCAGCAGTGAATCCGGGGGAGGTTACGAGCAGTACTTC.

This clonotype was counted ten times or more. This chain uses TRBV6-6 with TRBJ1-2, with TRBD1 identical over 7 bases. The germline V gene encodes CDR1 MNHNY and CDR2 SVGAGI (reference sequence). After removal of 2 bases from V and 4 bases from J, the junction contained 4 bases not matched to a gene. The CDR3 covers 14 residues. In DNA, the CDR3 is TGTGCCAGCAGTTACGACAGGGATCTCTATGGCTACACCTTC. Its protein is CASSYDRDLYGYTF.

The gene calls are TRBV2 and TRBJ1-3, with D possibly TRBD1 on 5 matching bases. Germline V gene sequence: CDR1 SNHLY, CDR2 FYNNEI. The CDR3 extends over 16 amino acids. Trimming pared 6 bases from V and 0 bases from J, leaving 15 bases between. The chain's CDR3 is CASRGLRGSSGNTIYF. CDR3 DNA: TGTGCCAGCAGGGGACTCCGGGGAAGCTCTGGAAACACCATATATTTT.